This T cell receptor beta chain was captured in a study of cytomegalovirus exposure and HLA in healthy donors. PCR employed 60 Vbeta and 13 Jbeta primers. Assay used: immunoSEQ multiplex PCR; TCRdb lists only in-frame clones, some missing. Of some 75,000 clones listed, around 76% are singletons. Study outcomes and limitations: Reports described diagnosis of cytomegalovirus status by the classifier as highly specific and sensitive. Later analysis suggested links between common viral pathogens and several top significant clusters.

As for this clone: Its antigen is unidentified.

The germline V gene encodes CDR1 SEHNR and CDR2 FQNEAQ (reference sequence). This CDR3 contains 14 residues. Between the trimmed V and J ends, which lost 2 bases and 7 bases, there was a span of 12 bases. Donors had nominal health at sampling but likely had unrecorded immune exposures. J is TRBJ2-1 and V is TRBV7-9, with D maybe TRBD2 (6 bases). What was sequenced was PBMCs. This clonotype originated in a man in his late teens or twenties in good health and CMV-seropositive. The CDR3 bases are TGTGCCAGCAGCTTAAGGGACTTTTTTAATGAGCAGTTCTTC. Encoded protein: CASSLRDFFNEQFF. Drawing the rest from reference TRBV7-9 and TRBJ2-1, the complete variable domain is DTGVSQNPRHKITKRGQNVTFRCDPISEHNRLYWYRQTLGQGPEFLTYFQNEAQLEKSRLLSDRFSAERPKGSFSTLEIQRTEQGDSAMYLCASSLRDFFNEQFFGPGTRLTVL.